This T cell receptor (beta chain) was sequenced during a study of blood T cell repertoires in COVID-19. This clone occurred a few times. Profiling relied on immunoSEQ multiplex PCR, and the TCRdb table lists in-frame clones only, not all of them. The sample has over 200,000 clones, 87% seen once. The V and J ends lost 7 bases and 12 bases, in that order; junction bases with no gene match: 11. The CDR3 spans 12 residues. Germline V gives CDR1 MDHEN, CDR2 SYDVKM. This sequence was found in a man in his sixties who had recovered from COVID-19. The V gene is TRBV28, the J gene TRBJ2-7; 8 nucleotides agree with TRBD2. Sequencing used peripheral blood. The CDR3 sequence: CASTPTAGGPYF. The CDR3 coding sequence is TGTGCCAGCACCCCGACGGCGGGGGGACCGTACTTC.